A selection of T cell receptor beta chains follows, all from one sample in a study of somatic mutations in cytotoxic T cells in rheumatoid arthritis. Repertoires were generated with immunoSEQ multiplex PCR, while TCRdb's copy carries only in-frame clones and drops some. The sample consists of approximately 16,000 clones, 65% to 80% of them appearing once. The sample comprised CD8+ T cells sorted from blood. All receptors derive from an adult with rheumatoid arthritis. Each CDR3 is given with its conserved first and last residue. A D gene is named only where the DNA matches it firmly. Rows may omit the clone size; those that give it use once, few, many or a size class.

v_gene,abundance,d_gene,j_gene,CDR3aa,CDR3nt
TRBV11-2,few,.,TRBJ2-4,CASSLGRVIQYF,TGTGCCAGCAGCTTAGGGAGGGTCATTCAGTACTTC
TRBV4-3,.,.,TRBJ1-2,CASSQSDGGLYGYTF,TGCGCCAGCAGCCAATCGGATGGGGGGCTCTATGGCTACACCTTC
TRBV21-1,.,.,TRBJ1-5,CASSKAPSNDKGGLSNQPQHF,TGTGCCAGCAGCAAAGCGCCGTCTAATGACAAGGGTGGTCTTAGCAATCAGCCCCAGCATTTT
TRBV19,few,TRBD1,TRBJ1-5,CASRSGTGYQPQHF,TGTGCCAGTAGGTCGGGGACAGGGTATCAGCCCCAGCATTTT
TRBV5-1,.,TRBD1,TRBJ1-1,CASSSDRGGGTEAFF,TGCGCCAGCAGCTCGGACAGGGGAGGAGGCACTGAAGCTTTCTTT
TRBV28,.,.,TRBJ2-7,CASSPTRDTAKYEQYF,TGTGCCAGCAGTCCCACCCGGGACACGGCTAAGTACGAGCAGTACTTC
TRBV7-2,.,TRBD1,TRBJ1-5,CASSLEGQVQPQHF,TGTGCCAGCAGCTTAGAGGGACAGGTTCAGCCCCAGCATTTT
TRBV5-4,.,.,TRBJ1-2,CASSLRGAAGYGYTF,TGTGCCAGCAGCTTAAGAGGAGCGGCGGGGTATGGCTACACCTTC
TRBV7-9,.,.,TRBJ1-4,CASSLPNEKLFF,TGTGCCAGCAGCTTACCTAATGAAAAACTGTTTTTT
TRBV4-2,.,.,TRBJ1-1,CASSRGTEAFF,TGTGCCAGCAGCCGGGGTACTGAAGCTTTCTTT
TRBV28,.,.,TRBJ2-5,CASRPQITGETQYF,TGTGCCAGCAGGCCACAGATAACGGGAGAGACCCAGTACTTC
TRBV27,large,.,TRBJ2-1,CASSFTAASEQFF,TGTGCCAGCAGTTTCACGGCCGCAAGTGAGCAGTTCTTC
TRBV9,.,TRBD2,TRBJ2-5,CASSVGGGEWETQYF,TGTGCCAGCAGCGTCGGCGGGGGGGAGTGGGAGACCCAGTACTTC
TRBV6-5,.,.,TRBJ1-1,CASSYQGAVTEAFF,TGTGCCAGCAGTTACCAAGGGGCTGTGACTGAAGCTTTCTTT
TRBV9,.,.,TRBJ2-3,CASSVGGTPDTQYF,TGTGCCAGCAGCGTAGGGGGGACACCAGATACGCAGTATTTT
TRBV13,.,.,TRBJ1-1,CASSLVGSAYTEAFF,TGTGCCAGCAGCTTAGTAGGGTCGGCTTACACTGAAGCTTTCTTT
TRBV5-4,.,.,TRBJ2-5,CATSGDGTEIFQETQYF,TGTGCCACCTCCGGGGACGGAACCGAGATTTTTCAAGAGACCCAGTACTTC
TRBV2,once,TRBD1,TRBJ2-1,CASSSTGGSYNEQFF,TGTGCCAGCAGCTCGACAGGGGGCTCCTACAATGAGCAGTTCTTC
TRBV6-5,few,TRBD1,TRBJ2-7,CASGQGWGEQYF,TGTGCCAGCGGACAGGGGTGGGGCGAGCAGTACTTC
TRBV7-8,.,.,TRBJ2-5,CASSLWGASETQYF,TGTGCCAGCAGCCTCTGGGGGGCCAGCGAGACCCAGTACTTC
TRBV14,.,.,TRBJ2-2,CASSPHGAGELFF,TGTGCCAGCAGCCCCCACGGGGCCGGGGAGCTGTTTTTT
TRBV7-9,.,.,TRBJ2-7,CASSLVAGHPNF,TGTGCCAGCAGCTTAGTTGCGGGACACCCAAACTTC
TRBV10-3,.,.,TRBJ1-2,CAISESEGGYGYTF,TGTGCCATCAGTGAGTCGGAGGGTGGCTATGGCTACACCTTC
TRBV6-6,.,.,TRBJ1-4,CASSMGEKLFF,TGTGCCAGCAGTATGGGTGAAAAACTGTTTTTT
TRBV19,medium-sized,TRBD1,TRBJ2-7,CASKHQGTGLYEQYF,TGTGCCAGTAAACACCAAGGGACAGGGCTCTACGAGCAGTACTTC
TRBV9,.,TRBD2,TRBJ2-3,CASSVGGGNTDTQYF,TGTGCCAGCAGCGTCGGGGGGGGGAACACAGATACGCAGTATTTT
TRBV7-9,.,.,TRBJ2-7,CASSLVAGPYEQYF,TGTGCCAGCAGCTTAGTGGCAGGTCCCTACGAGCAGTACTTC
TRBV30,.,.,TRBJ1-2,CAWSHTGGYGYTF,TGTGCCTGGAGTCATACCGGGGGTTATGGCTACACCTTC
TRBV19,.,.,TRBJ1-5,CASTNRVGGNQPQHF,TGTGCCAGTACCAATAGGGTGGGAGGGAATCAGCCCCAGCATTTT
TRBV13,.,.,TRBJ2-5,CASSPGSQETQYF,TGTGCCAGCAGCCCCGGGTCCCAAGAGACCCAGTACTTC
TRBV29-1,.,TRBD1,TRBJ1-2,CSVDLAGGDYGYTF,TGCAGCGTTGACCTGGCAGGGGGGGACTATGGCTACACCTTC
TRBV27,.,TRBD1,TRBJ1-1,CASSLTPGQGMNTEAFF,TGTGCCAGCAGTTTAACTCCGGGACAGGGAATGAACACTGAAGCTTTCTTT
TRBV5-8,.,TRBD1,TRBJ1-6,CASRGTGRNSPLHF,TGTGCCAGCAGAGGGACAGGGAGAAATTCACCCCTCCACTTT
TRBV5-8,.,.,TRBJ2-2,CASDKSGATGELFF,TGTGCCAGCGATAAATCGGGGGCCACCGGGGAGCTGTTTTTT
TRBV12-5,.,.,TRBJ1-1,CASGGSMNTEAFF,TGTGCTAGTGGGGGGAGTATGAACACTGAAGCTTTCTTT
TRBV5-4,.,TRBD1,TRBJ2-3,CASSLGDREYTQYF,TGTGCCAGCAGCTTGGGGGACAGGGAATATACGCAGTATTTT
TRBV7-9,.,TRBD1,TRBJ2-1,CASSPDRDDEQFF,TGTGCCAGCAGCCCTGACAGGGACGATGAGCAGTTCTTC
TRBV28,.,TRBD1,TRBJ2-2,CASSSTGDTGELFF,TGTGCCAGCAGTTCGACAGGGGACACCGGGGAGCTGTTTTTT
TRBV2,.,.,TRBJ1-4,CASSRTANPDEKLFF,TGTGCCAGCAGTCGGACAGCTAACCCGGATGAAAAACTGTTTTTT
TRBV23-1,.,.,TRBJ1-5,CASSQKGPPCYQPQHF,TGCGCCAGCAGTCAGAAGGGGCCCCCTTGCTATCAGCCCCAGCATTTT
TRBV7-8,few,.,TRBJ2-7,CASSPGTSLSSYEQYF,TGTGCCAGCAGCCCCGGGACTTCCCTGAGCTCCTACGAGCAGTACTTC
TRBV7-9,.,TRBD1,TRBJ1-2,CASSSDRDRVVHGYTF,TGTGCCAGCAGCTCGGACCGGGACAGGGTTGTCCATGGCTACACCTTC
TRBV28,few,.,TRBJ2-5,CASTPLLGQETQYF,TGTGCCAGCACACCACTTCTGGGGCAAGAGACCCAGTACTTC